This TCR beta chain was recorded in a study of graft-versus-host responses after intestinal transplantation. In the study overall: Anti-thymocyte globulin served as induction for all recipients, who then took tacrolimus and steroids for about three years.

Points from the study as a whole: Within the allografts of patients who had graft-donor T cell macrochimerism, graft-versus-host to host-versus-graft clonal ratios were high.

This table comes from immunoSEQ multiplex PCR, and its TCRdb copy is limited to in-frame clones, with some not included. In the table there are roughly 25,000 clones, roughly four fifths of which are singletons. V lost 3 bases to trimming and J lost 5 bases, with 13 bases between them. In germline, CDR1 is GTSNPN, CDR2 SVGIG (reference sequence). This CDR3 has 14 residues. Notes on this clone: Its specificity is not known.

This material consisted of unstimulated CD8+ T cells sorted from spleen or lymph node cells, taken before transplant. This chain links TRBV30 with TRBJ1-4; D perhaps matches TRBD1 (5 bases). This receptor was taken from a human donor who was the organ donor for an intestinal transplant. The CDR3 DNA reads TGTGCCTGGAGCGTTGGGGGGTCGAATGAAAAACTGTTTTTT. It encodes CAWSVGGSNEKLFF.